Presented here are 15 T cell receptor beta chains from one specimen sequenced in a study of CD8 T cells in Susac syndrome. Random hexamers were used to reverse transcribe an amount of about 0.45 to 1 ug RNA. TCRdb redid the calling of the immunoSEQ multiplex PCR reads with MiXCR, one entry per CDR3 protein. Among about 150,000 distinct CDR3 sequences listed, around 95% were seen once. Sequencing was done on a sample of CD4+ T cells from PBMCs. All receptors come from a human donor with Susac syndrome.

The CDR3 bases are TGTGCCAGCAGCTTAGGCGCAGGGGGTGATTCACCCCTCCACTTT. Its translation: CASSLGAGGDSPLHF. V and J are TRBV13 and TRBJ1-6, with 7 bases matching TRBD1. Germline assignment: CDR1 PRHDT and CDR2 FYEKMQ (reference sequence). Unmatched junction bases numbered 4, after V lost 0 bases and J lost 8 bases. CDR3 length equals 15 residues.

This clonotype was counted a few times. CDR3 protein: CASSLVPNTEAFF. CDR3 nucleotides: TGTGCCAGCAGCTTGGTCCCGAACACTGAAGCTTTCTTT. This chain uses TRBV5-4 with TRBJ1-1; D gene ambiguous. CDR3 size: 13 residues. V dropped 0 bases and J dropped 1 base, with 4 bases sitting between them. Germline V lookup: CDR1 SGHNT, CDR2 YYREEE (reference sequence).

This chain links TRBV27 with TRBJ1-1; 8 bases match TRBD1. Germline values: CDR1 MNHEY, CDR2 SMNVEV (reference sequence). The CDR3 covers 18 residues. J gave up 3 bases and V 2 bases, and 14 bases lay outside the gene matches. As DNA, the CDR3 is TGTGCCAGCAGTTTACCAAGAGGACAGGGAGGTTTGGACACTGAAGCTTTCTTT. Encoded protein: CASSLPRGQGGLDTEAFF.

The chain couples TRBV23-1 to TRBJ1-1; D unresolved. TRBV23-1 counts as an open reading frame of uncertain function. The V gene lost 4 bases and the J gene lost 11 bases, with 29 bases spanning the gap. The CDR3 runs to 17 residues. The CDR3 is CASSPPKGQRWEQRAFF. DNA of the CDR3: TGCGCCAGCAGTCCCCCGAAGGGCCAAAGATGGGAACAGAGGGCTTTCTTT.

The chain carries TRBV5-1 and TRBJ2-3, with D perhaps matching TRBD1 or TRBD2 (5 bases each). Trimming left V 4 bases short and J 6 bases short, with 15 bases between. The CDR3 runs 14 residues. Looked up from germline, CDR1 is SGHRS and CDR2 is YFSETQ. This CDR3 is CASSRGLEGDTQYF. The CDR3 nucleotides read TGCGCCAGCAGCCGCGGACTCGAGGGGGATACGCAGTATTTT.

This sequence joins TRBV9 and TRBJ2-7; 8 nucleotides match TRBD2. Germline CDR1 and CDR2: SGDLS and YYNGEE. This CDR3 is built from 15 residues. V was clipped by 1 base and J by 4 bases; unmatched bases: 7. The CDR3 loop reads CASSVRGGDVYEQYF. CDR3 coding DNA: TGTGCCAGCAGCGTACGGGGGGGCGACGTTTACGAGCAGTACTTC.

The J gene is TRBJ2-1, the V gene TRBV3-1; D remains unclear. Trimming cost V 0 bases and J 0 bases, with 6 bases left between them. The CDR3 runs 15 residues. Germline-derived CDR1 and CDR2 are LGHDT and YNNKEL (reference sequence). This CDR3 is CASSQDSSSYNEQFF. In DNA form, the CDR3 reads TGTGCCAGCAGCCAAGATTCGAGCTCCTACAATGAGCAGTTCTTC.

This clonotype occurred once. The J gene is TRBJ2-1, the V gene TRBV6-5; 9 nucleotides line up with TRBD2. The V and J ends lost 4 bases and 5 bases, in that order; junction bases with no gene match: 6. This CDR3 spans 15 amino acids. The germline CDR1 and CDR2 sequences are MNHEY and SVGAGI. The CDR3 spells CASSSNSGGHNEQFF. The CDR3 DNA follows: TGTGCCAGCAGTTCCAATAGCGGGGGTCACAATGAGCAGTTCTTC.

CDR3 in amino acids: CSDLTGSETQYF. The CDR3 region has the DNA TGCAGCGACCTAACAGGGTCGGAGACCCAGTACTTC. This rearrangement joins TRBV29-1 to TRBJ2-5, with D possibly matching TRBD1 (6 bases). Per germline, CDR1 SQVTM and CDR2 ANQGSEA. V lost 7 bases, J lost 5 bases, and 14 bases lay in between. This CDR3 comprises 12 residues.

V is TRBV23-1 and J is TRBJ2-7, with D uncertain. TRBV23-1 is noted as an ORF with a role that remains uncertain. The CDR3 length is 15 residues. V was shortened by 4 bases and J by 3 bases, with 16 bases between the two germline ends. CDR3 sequence: CASSLSLQFFYEQYF. Here the CDR3 DNA reads TGCGCCAGCAGTCTTTCGCTTCAATTCTTCTACGAGCAGTACTTC.

This chain connects TRBV9 to TRBJ1-5, with D tentatively TRBD1 (6 bases). CDR1 is SGDLS, CDR2 YYNGEE, per germline. Trimming removed 0 bases from V and 6 bases from J, with 13 bases in between. This CDR3 has 15 residues. CDR3 coding DNA: TGTGCCAGCAGCGTAGACAGGGAGAACCGTCAGCCCCAGCATTTT. Protein sequence: CASSVDRENRQPQHF. The entire variable domain, with the rest obtained from reference TRBV9 and TRBJ1-5, is as follows: DSGVTQTPKHLITATGQRVTLRCSPRSGDLSVYWYQQSLDQGLQFLIQYYNGEERAKGNILERFSAQQFPDLHSELNLSSLELGDSALYFCASSVDRENRQPQHFGDGTRLSIL.

This chain joins TRBV6-1 and TRBJ1-2; the D is unclear. This CDR3 has 13 amino acids. Germline values: CDR1 MNHNS, CDR2 SASEGT. Trimming cost V 2 bases and J 3 bases, with 7 bases left between them. The CDR3: CASSETWDYGYTF. The CDR3 nucleotides read TGTGCCAGCAGTGAAACATGGGACTATGGCTACACCTTC.

This chain links TRBV4-3 with TRBJ2-3, with 7 bases lining up with TRBD2. V was clipped by 4 bases and J by 1 base; unmatched bases: 5. The CDR3 spans 15 residues. Per the germline V gene, CDR1 is LGHNA and CDR2 is YSLEER. CDR3 bases: TGCGCCAGCAGCCTACTAGCGCGCGGCACAGATACGCAGTATTTT. It specifies CASSLLARGTDTQYF.

The chain recombines TRBV5-4 with TRBJ2-1; D tentatively fits TRBD1 or TRBD2 (5 bases each). V shed 0 bases and J shed 3 bases, with 7 bases lying between them. The germline V gene has CDR1 SGHNT and CDR2 YYREEE (reference sequence). The length of the CDR3 is 14 residues. The CDR3 nucleotides are TGTGCCAGCAGCTTGGGGGGGTACTACAATGAGCAGTTCTTC. It is translated as CASSLGGYYNEQFF.

Comment on this clonotype: Germline is not matched at one junction end, which may reflect a read error. The V gene is TRBV6-1, the J gene TRBJ1-5; a weak D match, TRBD1 (6 bases). Germline V gene lookup returns CDR1 MNHNS and CDR2 SASEGT. The CDR3 extends over 14 amino acids. The CDR3 region has the DNA TGTGCAAGCAAGGTGGACAGTAGCAATCAGCCCCAGCATTTT. This gives the protein CASKVDSSNQPQHF.